These T cell receptor beta chains were read from a single sample in a study of technical replicates of blood from a handful of donors. The data were produced by immunoSEQ multiplex PCR, yet TCRdb's version contains in-frame clones alone and is incomplete. Among 65,000 to 80,000 clones listed, nearly 95% were seen once. Material: T cells isolated from PBMCs. These receptors originate from a human donor in good health. CDR3s include the opening cysteine and the closing phenylalanine or tryptophan.

CDR3 length	V gene	J gene	CDR3 protein
12	TRBV5-1	TRBJ2-1	CASSLISNEQFF
17	TRBV4-1	TRBJ2-3	CASSQDFGIAGGDTQYF
14	TRBV6-5	TRBJ2-7	CASSSTGGSHEQYF
15	TRBV2	TRBJ1-1	CASSGGQGLGTEAFF
15	TRBV28	TRBJ1-1	CASSRRGGGKEEAFF
15	TRBV5-4	TRBJ2-1	CASSIRDFSYNEQFF
13	TRBV2	TRBJ2-7	CASSGLAAYEQYF
11	TRBV20-1	TRBJ1-1	CSASREVEAFF
13	TRBV28	TRBJ2-7	CASSPLSPYEQYF
15	TRBV9	TRBJ2-7	CASSVGGGTTYEQYF
15	TRBV4-1	TRBJ1-5	CASSRPGQGFEPQHF
13	TRBV30	TRBJ1-1	CAWQGIANTEAFF
15	TRBV7-2	TRBJ1-1	CASSLGPGTPTEAFF
12	TRBV30	TRBJ1-1	CAWTSGLTEAFF
15	TRBV7-2	TRBJ2-5	CASSVRTSGRETQYF
19	TRBV21-1	TRBJ1-2	CASSRYPFSGTGMFYGYTF
14	TRBV5-1	TRBJ1-1	CASSLRGQGTEAFF
14	TRBV7-3	TRBJ1-1	CASSSEATATEAFF
15	TRBV4-1	TRBJ2-7	CASSQVIGQGYEQYF
15	TRBV2	TRBJ2-5	CASSETSGSLETQYF
12	TRBV2	TRBJ1-4	CASSRTDEKLFF
16	TRBV7-2	TRBJ2-3	CASSYALAGVLDTQYF
14	TRBV11-3	TRBJ1-2	CASSSGQPGYGYTF
14	TRBV15	TRBJ1-4	CATSRDQSNEKLFF
13	TRBV29-1	TRBJ2-1	CSVVSGEANEQFF
16	TRBV27	TRBJ2-7	CASSLLLAGGPYEQYF
15	TRBV6-6	TRBJ2-1	CASSYPRELSDEQFF
16	TRBV7-2	TRBJ2-1	CASSSRTSGLYNEQFF
13	TRBV6-5	TRBJ1-2	CASTREQGAGYTF
14	TRBV6-5	TRBJ1-1	CASSRGTGGSEAFF
17	TRBV7-6	TRBJ2-3	CASSLSGTSGRLFTQYF
14	TRBV6-6	TRBJ2-3	CASSQRQGTDTQYF
13	TRBV29-1	TRBJ1-2	CSVPGGRVYGYTF
15	TRBV5-8	TRBJ2-5	CASSLARGGGETQYF
16	TRBV5-5	TRBJ2-1	CASSLLAGGPEGEQFF
16	TRBV5-1	TRBJ2-3	CASSSGLAGFTDTQYF
15	TRBV27	TRBJ2-3	CASSLVAASTDTQYF
14	TRBV5-6	TRBJ1-5	CASSASYSNQPQHF
15	TRBV5-4	TRBJ1-2	CASSLERGRMDGYTF
16	TRBV30	TRBJ2-7	CAWSVLLTSGGYEQYF
16	TRBV14	TRBJ1-1	CASSQVLDRLNTEAFF
14	TRBV10-3	TRBJ1-1	CAISDPGQGTEAFF
15	TRBV30	TRBJ2-3	CAWTPLGVGSDTQYF
17	TRBV21-1	TRBJ2-7	CASSRPWRQGVCNEQYF
10	TRBV10-2	TRBJ2-7	CASSLEEQYF
14	TRBV19	TRBJ2-7	CASSPGQLSYEQYF
15	TRBV5-6	TRBJ2-3	CASSFSGTGLDTQYF